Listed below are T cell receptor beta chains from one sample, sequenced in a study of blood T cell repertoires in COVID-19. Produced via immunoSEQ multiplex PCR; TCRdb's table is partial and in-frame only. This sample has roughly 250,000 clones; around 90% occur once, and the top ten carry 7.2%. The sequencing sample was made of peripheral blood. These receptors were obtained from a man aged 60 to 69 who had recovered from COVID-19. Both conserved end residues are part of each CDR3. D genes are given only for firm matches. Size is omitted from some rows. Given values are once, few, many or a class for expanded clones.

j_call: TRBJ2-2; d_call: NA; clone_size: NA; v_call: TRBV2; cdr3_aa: CASEAGELFF; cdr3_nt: TGTGCCAGCGAGGCCGGGGAGCTGTTTTTT
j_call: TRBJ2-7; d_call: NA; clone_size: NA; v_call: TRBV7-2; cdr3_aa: CASSLEGGAYEQYF; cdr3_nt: TGTGCCAGCAGCCTAGAAGGGGGAGCCTACGAGCAGTACTTC
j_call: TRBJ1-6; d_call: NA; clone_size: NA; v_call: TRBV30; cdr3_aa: CAWSANRYSPLHF; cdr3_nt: TGTGCCTGGAGTGCGAATAGATATTCACCCCTCCACTTT
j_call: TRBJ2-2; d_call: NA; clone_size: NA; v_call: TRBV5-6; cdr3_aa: CASSPPAAGTGELFF; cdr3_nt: TGTGCCAGCAGCCCGCCGGCTGCGGGCACCGGGGAGCTGTTTTTT
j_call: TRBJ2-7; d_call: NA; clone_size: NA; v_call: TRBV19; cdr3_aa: CASSSRGYEQYF; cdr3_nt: TGTGCCAGTAGTTCCCGCGGCTACGAGCAGTACTTC
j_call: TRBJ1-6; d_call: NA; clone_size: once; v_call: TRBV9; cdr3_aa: CASSVKFSDSPLHF; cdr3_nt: TGTGCCAGCAGCGTTAAGTTTAGTGATTCACCCCTCCACTTT
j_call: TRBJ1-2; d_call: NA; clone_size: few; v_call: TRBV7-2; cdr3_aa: CASSLGDSINYGYTF; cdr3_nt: TGTGCCAGCAGCTTAGGCGACAGCATTAACTATGGCTACACCTTC
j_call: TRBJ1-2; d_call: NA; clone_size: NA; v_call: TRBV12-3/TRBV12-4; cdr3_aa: CASSLQLFKGYTF; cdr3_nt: TGTGCCAGCAGTCTACAGCTTTTCAAAGGCTACACCTTC
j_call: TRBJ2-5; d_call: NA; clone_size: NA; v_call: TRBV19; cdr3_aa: CASTASGDAKTQYF; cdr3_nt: TGTGCCAGTACAGCTTCGGGGGACGCTAAAACCCAGTACTTC
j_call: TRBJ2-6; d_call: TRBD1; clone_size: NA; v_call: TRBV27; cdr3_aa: CASSSSTGAAGANVLTF; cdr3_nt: TGTGCCAGCAGTTCTTCCACAGGGGCTGCTGGGGCCAACGTCCTGACTTTC
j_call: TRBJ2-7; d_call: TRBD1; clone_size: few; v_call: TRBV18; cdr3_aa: CASSLSQGAYEQYF; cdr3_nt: TGTGCCAGCTCACTCTCGCAGGGGGCCTACGAGCAGTACTTC
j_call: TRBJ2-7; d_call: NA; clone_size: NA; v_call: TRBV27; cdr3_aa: CASSLYDTGRQYF; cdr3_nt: TGTGCCAGCAGTTTATACGATACAGGTCGGCAGTACTTC
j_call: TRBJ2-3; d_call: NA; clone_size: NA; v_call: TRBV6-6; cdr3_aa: CASSYRSTDTQYF; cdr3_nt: TGTGCCAGCAGTTACCGTAGCACAGATACGCAGTATTTT
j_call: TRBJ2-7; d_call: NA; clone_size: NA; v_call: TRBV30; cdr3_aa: CAWSKGGTSYEQYF; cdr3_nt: TGTGCCTGGAGTAAGGGGGGGACCTCCTACGAGCAGTACTTC
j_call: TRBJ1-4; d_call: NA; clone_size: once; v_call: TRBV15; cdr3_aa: CATCHGFAGGSGEKLFF; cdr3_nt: TGTGCCACCTGCCATGGGTTTGCGGGGGGATCGGGTGAAAAACTGTTTTTT
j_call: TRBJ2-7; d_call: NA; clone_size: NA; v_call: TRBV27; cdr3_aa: CASSSQGSGYEQYF; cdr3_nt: TGTGCCAGCAGTTCACAGGGAAGTGGCTACGAGCAGTACTTC
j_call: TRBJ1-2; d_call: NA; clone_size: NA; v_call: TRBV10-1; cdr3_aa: CASSESGVNYGYTF; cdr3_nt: TGCGCCAGCAGTGAGTCTGGAGTCAACTATGGCTACACCTTC
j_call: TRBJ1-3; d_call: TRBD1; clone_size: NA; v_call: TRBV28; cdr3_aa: CASSLPGQGEGNTIYF; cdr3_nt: TGTGCCAGCAGTTTGCCGGGACAGGGCGAAGGAAACACCATATATTTT
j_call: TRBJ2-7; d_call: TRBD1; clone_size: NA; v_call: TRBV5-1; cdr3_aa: CASSPQGSYEQYF; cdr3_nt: TGCGCCAGCAGCCCACAGGGGTCCTACGAGCAGTACTTC
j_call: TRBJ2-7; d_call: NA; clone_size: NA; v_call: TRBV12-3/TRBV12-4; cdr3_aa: CASSLWGLHEQYF; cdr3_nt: TGTGCCAGCAGTTTGTGGGGGCTCCACGAGCAGTACTTC
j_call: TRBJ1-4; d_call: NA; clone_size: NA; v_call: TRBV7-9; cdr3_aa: CASSLHSNEKLFF; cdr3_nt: TGTGCCAGCAGCTTACACAGTAATGAAAAACTGTTTTTT
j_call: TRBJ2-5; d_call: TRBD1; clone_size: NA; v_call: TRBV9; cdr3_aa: CASSPTLGQGRETQYF; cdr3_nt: TGTGCCAGCAGCCCTACCCTCGGACAGGGTAGGGAGACCCAGTACTTC
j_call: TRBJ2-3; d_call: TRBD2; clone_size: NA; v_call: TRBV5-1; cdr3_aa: CASSLAGGGSTDTQYF; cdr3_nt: TGCGCCAGCAGCTTGGCCGGCGGGGGAAGCACAGATACGCAGTATTTT
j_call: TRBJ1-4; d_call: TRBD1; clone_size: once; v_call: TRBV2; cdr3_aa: CASSVMTGTKGEKLFF; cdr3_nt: TGTGCCAGCAGTGTTATGACAGGGACGAAGGGAGAAAAACTGTTTTTT
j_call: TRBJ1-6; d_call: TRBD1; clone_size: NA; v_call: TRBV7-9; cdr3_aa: CASSLGDRGLNSPLHF; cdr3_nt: TGTGCCAGCAGCTTAGGGGACAGGGGGCTTAATTCACCCCTCCACTTT
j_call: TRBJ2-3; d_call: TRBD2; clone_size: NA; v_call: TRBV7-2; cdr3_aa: CASSTRLAGAYF; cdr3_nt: TGTGCCAGCAGCACACGACTAGCGGGGGCATATTTT
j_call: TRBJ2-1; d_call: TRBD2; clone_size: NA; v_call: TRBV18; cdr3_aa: CASSPRGGHNEQFF; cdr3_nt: TGTGCCAGCTCACCGAGGGGAGGGCACAATGAGCAGTTCTTC
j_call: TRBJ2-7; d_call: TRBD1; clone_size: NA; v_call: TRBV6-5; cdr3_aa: CASTRDRGRNEQYF; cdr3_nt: TGTGCCAGCACTCGGGACAGGGGGCGGAACGAGCAGTACTTC
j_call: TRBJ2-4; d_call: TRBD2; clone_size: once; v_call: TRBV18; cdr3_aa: CASSPGGGLAGLAKNIQYF; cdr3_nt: TGTGCCAGCTCACCAGGAGGAGGACTAGCGGGACTAGCCAAAAACATTCAGTACTTC
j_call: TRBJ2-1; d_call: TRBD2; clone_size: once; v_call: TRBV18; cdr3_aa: CASSPLAGDYNEQFF; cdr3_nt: TGTGCCAGCTCACCACTAGCGGGGGATTACAATGAGCAGTTCTTC
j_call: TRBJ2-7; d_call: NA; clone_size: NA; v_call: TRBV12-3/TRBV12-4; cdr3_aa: CASSYSYEQYF; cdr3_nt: TGTGCCAGCAGCTACTCCTACGAGCAGTACTTC
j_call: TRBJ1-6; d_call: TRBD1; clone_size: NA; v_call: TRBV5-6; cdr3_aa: CASSLFRGNSPLHF; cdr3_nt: TGTGCCAGCAGCTTGTTCAGGGGGAATTCACCCCTCCACTTT
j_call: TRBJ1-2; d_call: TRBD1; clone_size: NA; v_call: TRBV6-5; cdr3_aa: CASRRTGANYGYTF; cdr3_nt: TGTGCCAGCAGAAGGACAGGTGCTAACTATGGCTACACCTTC
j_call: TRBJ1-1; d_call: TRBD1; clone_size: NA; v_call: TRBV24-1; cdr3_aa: CATRANRDRAEAFF; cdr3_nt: TGTGCCACCAGAGCTAACCGGGACAGGGCTGAAGCTTTCTTT
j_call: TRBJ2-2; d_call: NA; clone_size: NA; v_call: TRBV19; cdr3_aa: CASSIRRGGTGELFF; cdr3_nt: TGTGCCAGTAGTATAAGGAGGGGCGGAACCGGGGAGCTGTTTTTT
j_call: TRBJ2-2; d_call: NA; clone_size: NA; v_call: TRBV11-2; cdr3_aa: CASSLVSDGELFF; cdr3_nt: TGTGCCAGCAGCTTAGTTAGTGACGGGGAGCTGTTTTTT
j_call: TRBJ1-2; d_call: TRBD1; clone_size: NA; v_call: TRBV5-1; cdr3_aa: CASSTDGTADYGYTF; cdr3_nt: TGCGCCAGCAGCACCGATGGGACAGCGGACTATGGCTACACCTTC
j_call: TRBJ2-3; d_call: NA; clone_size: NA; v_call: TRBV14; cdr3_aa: CASSQEPGSEADTQYF; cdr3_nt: TGTGCCAGCAGCCAAGAACCAGGCTCGGAGGCAGATACGCAGTATTTT
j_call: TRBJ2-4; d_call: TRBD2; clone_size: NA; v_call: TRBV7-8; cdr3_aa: CASSWRSSGGHLINPQYF; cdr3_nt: TGTGCCAGCAGCTGGAGATCGTCGGGAGGACACCTCATAAATCCTCAGTACTTC
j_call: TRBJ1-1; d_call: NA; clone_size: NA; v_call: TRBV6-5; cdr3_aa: CASSYSRGIGTEAFF; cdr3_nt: TGTGCCAGCAGTTACAGTAGGGGCATCGGCACTGAAGCTTTCTTT
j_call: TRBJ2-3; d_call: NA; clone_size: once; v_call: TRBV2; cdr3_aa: CASSENREDTQYF; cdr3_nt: TGTGCCAGCAGTGAAAACAGGGAAGATACGCAGTATTTT
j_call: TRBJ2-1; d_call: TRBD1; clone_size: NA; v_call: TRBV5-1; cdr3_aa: CASSDRGAVNEQFF; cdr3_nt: TGCGCCAGCAGCGACAGGGGGGCGGTCAATGAGCAGTTCTTC
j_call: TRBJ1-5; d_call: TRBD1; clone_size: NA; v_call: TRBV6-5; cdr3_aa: CASSTGGGQPQHF; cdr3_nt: TGTGCCAGCAGTACAGGGGGAGGCCAGCCCCAGCATTTT
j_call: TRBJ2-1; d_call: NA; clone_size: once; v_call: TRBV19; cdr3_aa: CASMGAPYNEQFF; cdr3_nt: TGTGCCAGTATGGGGGCCCCCTACAATGAGCAGTTCTTC
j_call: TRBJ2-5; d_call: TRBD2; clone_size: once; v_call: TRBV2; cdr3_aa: CASSLQSRLAGGETQYF; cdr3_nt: TGTGCCAGCAGTCTTCAAAGCAGACTAGCGGGGGGAGAGACCCAGTACTTC
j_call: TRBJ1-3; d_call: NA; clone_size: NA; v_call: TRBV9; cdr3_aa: CASSVVGASGNTIYF; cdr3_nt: TGTGCCAGCAGCGTAGTTGGGGCCTCTGGAAACACCATATATTTT
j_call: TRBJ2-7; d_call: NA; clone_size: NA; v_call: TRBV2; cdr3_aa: CASGGGYEQYF; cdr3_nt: TGTGCCAGCGGAGGCGGTTACGAGCAGTACTTC
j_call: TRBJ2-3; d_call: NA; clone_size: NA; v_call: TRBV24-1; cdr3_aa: CATSDLWAGLGTDTQYF; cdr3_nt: TGTGCCACCAGTGATTTGTGGGCGGGTTTGGGCACAGATACGCAGTATTTT
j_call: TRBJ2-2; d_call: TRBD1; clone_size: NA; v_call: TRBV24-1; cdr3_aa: CATSNRGTGELFF; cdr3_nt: TGTGCCACTTCGAACAGGGGCACCGGGGAGCTGTTTTTT
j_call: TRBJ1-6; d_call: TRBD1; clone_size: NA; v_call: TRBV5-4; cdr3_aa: CASSSPRDRGYNSPLHF; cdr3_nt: TGTGCCAGCAGCTCGCCCCGGGACAGGGGCTATAATTCACCCCTCCACTTT
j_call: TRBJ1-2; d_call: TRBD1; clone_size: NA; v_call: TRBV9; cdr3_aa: CASSVTGQGAYGYTF; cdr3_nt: TGTGCCAGCAGCGTAACCGGACAGGGGGCATATGGCTACACCTTC